A selection of T cell receptor beta chains follows, all from one sample in a study of T-cell reconstitution after alpha-beta-depleted transplantation in children. One entry per CDR3 protein results from TCRdb running MiXCR on the PCR reads. The table includes fewer than 250,000 distinct CDR3 sequences, under 20% detected once. The specimen was PBMCs, mostly from graft donor cells, collected 360 days after TCRalphabeta/CD19-depleted stem cell transplant. These receptors were taken from a male patient aged 2 to 10 who had a stem cell transplant for acute lymphoblastic leukemia, so the T cells may come from the graft donor. Each CDR3 is given with its conserved first and last residue. D genes are given only for firm matches. Clone size is shown for a subset of rows, as once, few, many or a class of expanded clone.

TRBJ2-7,TRBV12-3/TRBV12-4,16,-,many,CASSSGIRGGTYEQYF,TGTGCCAGCAGTTCGGGGATAAGGGGCGGAACCTACGAGCAGTACTTC
TRBJ2-2,TRBV5-1,19,TRBD2,many,CASSLGLAETRPGTGELFF,TGCGCCAGCAGCTTAGGACTAGCGGAAACACGTCCGGGCACCGGGGAGCTGTTTTTT
TRBJ2-7,TRBV18,15,TRBD1,few,CASSPYRDRAYEQYF,TGTGCCAGCTCACCTTACCGGGACAGGGCCTACGAGCAGTACTTC
TRBJ1-1,TRBV6-6,13,-,few,CASAPTLDTEAFF,TGTGCCAGCGCGCCAACATTGGACACTGAAGCTTTCTTT
TRBJ2-1,TRBV7-9,15,-,-,CASSLGGGPNNEQFF,TGTGCCAGCAGCTTGGGGGGGGGCCCAAACAATGAGCAGTTCTTC
TRBJ1-3,TRBV4-1,16,-,-,CASSSPGTASGNTIYF,TGCGCCAGCAGCTCTCCCGGGACCGCCTCTGGAAACACCATATATTTT
TRBJ2-1,TRBV30,16,TRBD2,-,CAWSVLVGGSYNEQFF,TGTGCCTGGAGTGTTCTGGTGGGGGGGTCCTACAATGAGCAGTTCTTC
TRBJ2-7,TRBV7-2,17,-,-,CASSPASPPSRAREQYF,TGTGCCAGCAGCCCAGCCTCCCCCCCGTCCCGCGCGAGGGAGCAGTACTTC
TRBJ2-1,TRBV20-1,15,TRBD2,-,CSAGSGVSSYNEQFF,TGCAGTGCGGGGAGCGGGGTCAGCTCCTACAATGAGCAGTTCTTC
TRBJ2-3,TRBV7-2,14,-,-,CASSFGRWADTQYF,TGTGCCAGCAGCTTCGGGAGATGGGCAGATACGCAGTATTTT
TRBJ1-4,TRBV6-2/TRBV6-3,13,-,-,CASRGVTNEKLFF,TGTGCCAGCAGGGGGGTGACTAATGAAAAACTGTTTTTT
TRBJ1-5,TRBV6-5,15,TRBD1,-,CASSYKGAGNQPQHF,TGTGCCAGCAGTTACAAGGGGGCCGGCAATCAGCCCCAGCATTTT
TRBJ2-5,TRBV25-1,16,-,many,CASSGQITGFGETQYF,TGTGCCAGCAGTGGACAAATTACAGGGTTTGGAGAGACCCAGTACTTC
TRBJ2-7,TRBV4-3,15,TRBD1,few,CASSQETGGGYEQYF,TGCGCCAGCAGCCAAGAGACAGGGGGTGGGTACGAGCAGTACTTC
TRBJ1-6,TRBV12-3/TRBV12-4,15,-,-,CASSFSGTLNSPLHF,TGTGCCAGCAGTTTTTCAGGGACGTTGAATTCACCCCTCCACTTT
TRBJ2-3,TRBV5-6,17,-,many,CASSLYVRGATTDTQYF,TGTGCCAGCAGCTTGTACGTACGCGGGGCAACCACAGATACGCAGTATTTT
TRBJ1-1,TRBV13,17,-,many,CASSAIQTDPNNEKAFF,TGTGCCAGCAGCGCGATCCAGACGGACCCGAACAATGAGAAAGCTTTCTTT
TRBJ2-3,TRBV29-1,15,TRBD2,few,CSVDGTSGGTDTQYF,TGCAGCGTTGACGGGACTAGCGGGGGCACAGATACGCAGTATTTT
TRBJ2-1,TRBV4-2,15,-,few,CASSQEVPGRNEQFF,TGTGCCAGCAGCCAAGAGGTCCCAGGGAGGAATGAGCAGTTCTTC
TRBJ2-3,TRBV20-1,14,-,-,CSAQYPGGTDTQYF,TGCAGTGCCCAATACCCCGGGGGCACAGATACGCAGTATTTT
TRBJ1-2,TRBV9,17,TRBD1,-,CASSVVGQGSVSYGYTF,TGTGCCAGCAGCGTAGTGGGACAGGGGTCGGTCTCCTATGGCTACACCTTC
TRBJ2-7,TRBV12-3/TRBV12-4,15,-,-,CASSLAIAGASEQYF,TGTGCCAGCAGTTTAGCCATCGCTGGGGCCAGCGAGCAGTACTTC
TRBJ2-5,TRBV25-1,11,-,few,CASNWGETQYF,TGTGCCAGCAATTGGGGTGAGACCCAGTACTTC
TRBJ2-1,TRBV3-1,12,-,-,CASSSHHNEQFF,TGTGCCAGCAGCTCACATCACAATGAGCAGTTCTTC